Given below is one T cell receptor (beta chain) in context. The sample originates from a study of blood T cell repertoires in COVID-19. The overall study: Samples of COVID-19 (acute and convalescent) were obtained from the United States, Italy and Spain. The cDNA or gDNA used as material had been derived from T cells, B-cell-depleted T cells, or PBMCs.

How the authors handled the data: Amplifying reference gene primers gave estimates of nucleated cell counts. The protocol was immunoSEQ multiplex PCR, while the TCRdb copy is restricted to in-frame clones and leaves out a portion. D and trimming come from the DNA, and the V and J calls and clone size come from that table. Of about 140,000 clones listed, 75% to 85% are singletons. The sequencing sample was made of peripheral blood. This TCR was sampled from a woman aged 45-65 years with acute or convalescent COVID-19.

Here the CDR3 reads CASSGSRAGGAADTQYF. DNA for the CDR3: TGTGCCAGCAGCGGGAGCCGAGCGGGGGGGGCCGCAGATACGCAGTATTTT. This chain uses TRBV9 with TRBJ2-3; TRBD2 agrees at 10 bases. The CDR3 extends over 17 amino acids. Germline assignment: CDR1 SGDLS and CDR2 YYNGEE. The V and J ends lost 3 bases and 4 bases, in that order; junction bases with no gene match: 11.